These 22 T cell receptor beta chains came from one sample sequenced in a study of cytomegalovirus exposure and HLA in healthy donors. The PCR ran on 60 Vbeta and 13 Jbeta primers. Generated by immunoSEQ multiplex PCR, the TCRdb table keeps only in-frame clones and is missing some. The sample has 59,000 or so clones, 85% seen once. The sample consisted of PBMCs. Source of these receptors: a female donor in good health and CMV-seronegative.

The chain links TRBV19 to TRBJ1-2, with 9 bases matching TRBD1. J lost 2 bases, V lost 4 bases, and 2 bases had no gene match. Germline-derived CDR1 and CDR2 are LNHDA and SQIVND (reference sequence). CDR3 length equals 14 residues. This CDR3 reads CASSTDRGNYGYTF. In DNA, the CDR3 is TGTGCCAGTAGTACCGACAGGGGGAACTATGGCTACACCTTC.

The rearrangement uses TRBV10-1 and TRBJ1-2; weak D call: TRBD1 (5 bases). Trimming shortened V by 4 bases and J by 5 bases, and 14 bases separated the two germline ends. Germline V lookup: CDR1 WNHNN, CDR2 SYGVQD (reference sequence). The CDR3 spans 14 residues. CDR3 DNA: TGCGCCAGCAGTGCCCTGGCTTCAGGGTATGGCTACACCTTC. As protein: CASSALASGYGYTF.

The rearrangement links TRBV27 to TRBJ2-7, with TRBD1 matching 11 bases. Trimming at V came to 5 bases and at J to 10 bases, leaving 10 bases not matched to a gene. Germline V CDR1 and CDR2: MNHEY, SMNVEV (reference sequence). The CDR3 runs to 14 residues. The CDR3 bases are TGTGCCAGCAGTACACCCGGGACAGGGGGACTTCAGTACTTC. Translated: CASSTPGTGGLQYF.

The chain joins TRBV7-2 to TRBJ1-2, with 7 bases fitting TRBD1. CDR3 length: 13 residues. Trimming removed 3 bases from V and 7 bases from J; junction bases left unmatched: 5. CDR1 is SGHTA and CDR2 is FQGNSA in the germline V gene. Here the CDR3 reads CASSFTGQAGYTF. The CDR3 DNA reads as TGTGCCAGCAGCTTTACCGGACAGGCTGGCTACACCTTC. The whole variable domain, remainder taken from reference TRBV7-2 and TRBJ1-2, is GAGVSQSPSNKVTEKGKDVELRCDPISGHTALYWYRQSLGQGLEFLIYFQGNSAPDKSGLPSDRFSAERTGGSVSTLTIQRTQQEDSAVYLCASSFTGQAGYTFGSGTRLTVV.

This chain links TRBV7-3 with TRBJ2-7, with D maybe TRBD2 (7 bases). Germline values: CDR1 SGHTA, CDR2 FQGTGA. Trimming left V 2 bases short and J 3 bases short, with 14 bases between. The CDR3 runs to 15 residues. This CDR3 reads CASSLLGGGHYEQYF. CDR3 sequence (DNA): TGTGCCAGCAGCTTATTAGGGGGGGGCCACTACGAGCAGTACTTC.

A few counts support this clone. This chain joins TRBV7-2 and TRBJ1-1; 7 positions agree with TRBD1. With 5 bases clipped from V and 2 bases from J, the junction kept 14 bases outside the gene matches. This CDR3 is built from 17 residues. Per the germline V gene, CDR1 is SGHTA and CDR2 is FQGNSA. The CDR3 DNA is TGTGCCAGCAGCCGGGGACAGCCTTGGATTGACAACACTGAAGCTTTCTTT. This translates into CASSRGQPWIDNTEAFF.

This sequence joins TRBV5-4 and TRBJ1-2; D unresolved. The CDR3 is made up of 14 amino acids. Trimming removed 0 bases from V and 4 bases from J, with 10 bases in between. Germline V gene lookup returns CDR1 SGHNT and CDR2 YYREEE (reference sequence). In DNA, the CDR3 is TGTGCCAGCAGCTTGGGTGGCGGAGGCTATGGCTACACCTTC. Its translation is CASSLGGGGYGYTF.

The chain couples TRBV9 to TRBJ1-3; D is possibly TRBD1 (5 bases). Germline V gene data show CDR1 as SGDLS and CDR2 as YYNGEE. The CDR3 extends over 16 amino acids. Trimming took off 5 bases at V and 3 bases at J, with 18 bases between the two ends. CDR3: CASSHPSQGSGNTIYF. CDR3 coding DNA: TGTGCCAGCAGTCACCCGTCCCAGGGTAGTGGAAACACCATATATTTT.

This clone was detected only a few times. The V gene is TRBV30, the J gene TRBJ2-7; D is uncertain. Germline V lookup: CDR1 GTSNPN, CDR2 SVGIG (reference sequence). The CDR3 extends over 11 amino acids. Trimming stripped 3 bases from V and 4 bases from J, with 7 bases between. The CDR3 DNA reads as TGTGCCTGGAGAAGAGGTTACGAGCAGTACTTC. This gives the protein CAWRRGYEQYF.

This clone was counted only a few times. The V gene is TRBV5-1, the J gene TRBJ2-1, with no clear D. CDR1 and CDR2 (germline): SGHRS, YFSETQ. The V gene lost 3 bases and the J gene lost 4 bases, with 8 bases spanning the gap. This CDR3 comprises 13 residues. The CDR3 nucleotides are TGCGCCAGCAGCTCCCGACTTTACAATGAGCAGTTCTTC. It codes for CASSSRLYNEQFF.

CDR3 residues: CASSSSLAGLNTGELFF. CDR3 DNA: TGTGCCAGCAGTTCCTCACTAGCGGGACTGAACACCGGGGAGCTGTTTTTT. The gene calls are TRBV27 and TRBJ2-2; 10 bases match TRBD2. The CDR3 has 17 amino acids. Germline lookup yields CDR1 MNHEY and CDR2 SMNVEV (reference sequence). V lost 4 bases to trimming and J lost 1 base; unmatched junction nucleotides: 6.

The V and J genes are TRBV7-2 and TRBJ1-2, with 10 positions matching TRBD1. Losses at the gene ends were 4 bases for V and 8 bases for J; bases not matched to a gene: 10. From germline, CDR1 is SGHTA and CDR2 FQGNSA. The CDR3 is 15 amino acids. In nucleotides, the CDR3 is TGTGCCAGCAGCTCAGCGAGGACAGGGGGTGAAGGCTACACCTTC. Translated, it gives CASSSARTGGEGYTF. Looking up the rest from reference TRBV7-2 and TRBJ1-2 gives the full variable domain: GAGVSQSPSNKVTEKGKDVELRCDPISGHTALYWYRQSLGQGLEFLIYFQGNSAPDKSGLPSDRFSAERTGGSVSTLTIQRTQQEDSAVYLCASSSARTGGEGYTFGSGTRLTVV.

The rearrangement links TRBV9 to TRBJ1-1; 7 bases align to TRBD1. J lost 5 bases, V lost 0 bases, and 10 bases had no gene match. Germline lookup yields CDR1 SGDLS and CDR2 YYNGEE. The CDR3 length is 16 residues. The CDR3 loop is CASSVVPEGAQTEAFF. For the CDR3, the DNA is TGTGCCAGCAGCGTAGTCCCTGAGGGGGCGCAAACTGAAGCTTTCTTT.

This sequence joins TRBV15 and TRBJ2-7, with TRBD1 as a possible D gene (5 bases). V was clipped by 0 bases and J by 3 bases, with 15 bases between them. The CDR3 has 16 residues. Germline values: CDR1 LNHNV, CDR2 YYDKDF (reference sequence). CDR3 nucleotide sequence: TGTGCCACCAGCAGAGACGTCGCCAGGGTAGACTACGAGCAGTACTTC. As protein: CATSRDVARVDYEQYF.

This clone was seen only a few times. J is TRBJ1-5 and V is TRBV6-1; no clear D gene. V shed 4 bases and J shed 0 bases, with 10 bases lying between them. Germline values: CDR1 MNHNS, CDR2 SASEGT. The CDR3 covers 15 residues. In DNA form, the CDR3 reads TGTGCCAGCAGTGCTAGCAGCTATAGCAATCAGCCCCAGCATTTT. It codes for CASSASSYSNQPQHF.

The chain employs TRBV7-9 and TRBJ1-1; D is possibly TRBD1 (6 bases). The CDR3 runs 14 residues. V lost 4 bases, J lost 1 base, and 10 bases lay in between. Germline CDR1 reads SEHNR; CDR2 reads FQNEAQ (reference sequence). The CDR3 here is CASSWTATNTEAFF. The CDR3 coding sequence is TGTGCCAGCAGCTGGACAGCGACGAACACTGAAGCTTTCTTT.

The chain recombines TRBV5-8 with TRBJ1-5; tentatively, D is TRBD1 (5 bases). V shed 6 bases and J shed 4 bases, with 17 bases lying between them. The CDR3 is 15 amino acids. Germline lookup yields CDR1 SGHTS and CDR2 YDEGEE. The CDR3 DNA sequence: TGTGCCAGCAAGGGATTTCGGGAGGGGAATCAGCCCCAGCATTTT. Encoded protein: CASKGFREGNQPQHF.

The chain uses TRBV9 and TRBJ2-5, with TRBD1 matching over 9 bases. V trimming: 3 bases; J trimming: 5 bases; junction bases outside the gene matches: 11. The CDR3 contains 16 residues. Germline V gene lookup returns CDR1 SGDLS and CDR2 YYNGEE. CDR3 residues: CASSGALTGGLETQYF. The CDR3 DNA reads as TGTGCCAGCAGCGGAGCGTTGACAGGGGGTTTGGAGACCCAGTACTTC.

V and J are TRBV19 and TRBJ1-1; D remains ambiguous. V gave up 3 bases and J gave up 5 bases, with 7 bases separating them. Germline CDR1 LNHDA, CDR2 SQIVND (reference sequence). The CDR3 has 12 residues. CDR3 bases: TGTGCCAGTAGTATTCCCATGACTGAAGCTTTCTTT. It is translated as CASSIPMTEAFF.

This clone occurred a few times. This chain links TRBV4-3 with TRBJ2-1; tentative D call: TRBD2 (6 bases). V lost 3 bases to trimming and J lost 4 bases, with 16 bases between them. The CDR3 contains 16 residues. Germline V gene sequence: CDR1 LGHNA, CDR2 YSLEER. The CDR3 loop reads CASSHPATSLYNEQFF. The CDR3 DNA reads as TGCGCCAGCAGCCACCCTGCTACTAGCTTATACAATGAGCAGTTCTTC.

The V call is TRBV9, the J call TRBJ2-2; no definite D call. Germline values: CDR1 SGDLS, CDR2 YYNGEE. V dropped 0 bases and J dropped 0 bases, with 6 bases sitting between them. The CDR3 runs to 15 residues. CDR3 sequence reads: CASSVELANTGELFF. For the CDR3, the DNA is TGTGCCAGCAGCGTAGAGTTAGCGAACACCGGGGAGCTGTTTTTT.

This chain links TRBV9 with TRBJ2-3, with 12 bases aligning to TRBD2. There are 16 residues in the CDR3. Germline-derived CDR1 and CDR2 are SGDLS and YYNGEE. Losses at the gene ends were 3 bases for V and 5 bases for J; bases not matched to a gene: 7. CDR3 nucleotide sequence: TGTGCCAGCAGCGGACGGACTAGCGGGATGGTAGATACGCAGTATTTT. Encoded protein: CASSGRTSGMVDTQYF.